One sample yielded the 30 T cell receptor beta chains listed below, sequenced in a study of T cell repertoires in ileal Crohn's disease (dated by TCRdb to the late 2010s). Library preparation used the immunoSEQ multiplex PCR assay. Entries here come from immuneACCESS through TCRdb and include only in-frame sequences with V and J called. Some clones fail to appear in such tables; in the studies checked, an unresolved V gene covers under half of the shortfall, and the cause of the remainder is unknown. The sample contains approximately 9,000 clones, roughly 72% of them found a single time. More than 4.5% of the sample comes from the top ten. Sequencing was carried out using ileal tissue. Receptors were obtained from an adult with Crohn's disease.

This clone occurred once. The chain carries TRBV9 and TRBJ2-7; D might be TRBD2 (5 bases). CDR1 is SGDLS and CDR2 is YYNGEE in the germline V gene. Trimming removed 4 bases at V and 2 bases at J, with 16 bases between. The CDR3 totals 15 residues. The DNA for the CDR3 is TGTGCCAGCAGCCCATACAGCGGTGAGGCCTACGAGCAGTACTTC. It translates to CASSPYSGEAYEQYF.

The chain carries TRBV5-4 and TRBJ1-1; 7 nucleotides match TRBD1. After removal of 0 bases from V and 0 bases from J, the junction contained 2 bases not matched to a gene. CDR3 size: 15 residues. CDR1 SGHNT and CDR2 YYREEE come from the germline V gene (reference sequence). The DNA of the CDR3 is TGTGCCAGCAGCTTGGCAGGGGGATTGAACACTGAAGCTTTCTTT. The encoded protein is CASSLAGGLNTEAFF.

A single count supports this clone. CDR3 in DNA: TGTGCCAGCAGTGAACCCGGACTAGCGGGGCCCGAGACCCAGTACTTC. Its translation: CASSEPGLAGPETQYF. The J gene is TRBJ2-5, the V gene TRBV6-1, with TRBD2 identical over 12 bases. The CDR3 is made up of 16 amino acids. Germline V CDR1 and CDR2: MNHNS, SASEGT. The V gene end was trimmed by 2 bases and the J gene end by 5 bases; junction bases not matched to a gene: 6.

The chain uses TRBV10-1 and TRBJ2-2; TRBD1 matches at 7 bases. The J segment lost 4 bases and the V segment lost 4 bases, leaving 9 bases of the junction unmatched. The CDR3 runs 16 residues. CDR1 is WNHNN, CDR2 SYGVQD, per germline (reference sequence). The CDR3 DNA sequence: TGCGCCAGCAGTGGGCAGACAGGGAGTGGCACCGGGGAGCTGTTTTTT. Protein sequence: CASSGQTGSGTGELFF.

The chain combines TRBV7-3 with TRBJ2-3, with TRBD2 as a possible D gene (7 bases). Trimming shortened V by 0 bases and J by 5 bases, and 12 bases separated the two germline ends. Germline CDR1 and CDR2: SGHTA and FQGTGA. This CDR3 spans 15 amino acids. CDR3 sequence (DNA): TGTGCCAGCAGCTTAACCGGGGGGCGGGGAGATACGCAGTATTTT. The encoded protein is CASSLTGGRGDTQYF.

V usage is TRBV12-5 and J usage is TRBJ2-1; 10 nucleotides match TRBD1. The CDR3 extends over 15 amino acids. The junction had 11 bases not matched to a gene; V was cut back by 6 bases and J by 9 bases. Germline V gene sequence: CDR1 LGHNT, CDR2 FRNRAP. This CDR3 reads CASGPTGQGVGEQFF. The CDR3 nucleotides read TGTGCTAGTGGCCCAACCGGACAGGGGGTGGGTGAGCAGTTCTTC.

The chain carries TRBV7-9 and TRBJ2-1, with 8 bases matching TRBD2. The CDR3 length is 17 residues. Germline CDR1 and CDR2: SEHNR and FQNEAQ (reference sequence). J was trimmed by 9 bases and V by 1 base; bases with no gene match: 14. In DNA, the CDR3 is TGTGCCAGCAGCTTAGATAGTCGGGGGGGCGCTTTGGGTGAGCAGTTCTTC. Translated: CASSLDSRGGALGEQFF. Based on the CDR3 plus reference TRBV7-9 and TRBJ2-1, the full variable domain is DTGVSQNPRHKITKRGQNVTFRCDPISEHNRLYWYRQTLGQGPEFLTYFQNEAQLEKSRLLSDRFSAERPKGSFSTLEIQRTEQGDSAMYLCASSLDSRGGALGEQFFGPGTRLTVL.

The J gene is TRBJ2-6, the V gene TRBV6-1; D possibly corresponds to TRBD2 (6 bases). Germline V gives CDR1 MNHNS, CDR2 SASEGT. V was pared by 4 bases and J by 3 bases, with 7 bases between. CDR3 length: 14 amino acids. CDR3 amino acids: CASSGGDGANVLTF. The DNA for the CDR3 is TGTGCCAGCAGTGGGGGGGATGGGGCCAACGTCCTGACTTTC.

The CDR3 nucleotides read TGTGCCAGCAGCTCGAACCGGGACAGGGGCTACGAGCAGTACTTC. It is translated as CASSSNRDRGYEQYF. The J gene is TRBJ2-7, the V gene TRBV11-2; 10 nucleotides agree with TRBD1. In germline, CDR1 is SGHAT, CDR2 FQNNGV. The CDR3 is 15 amino acids. Trimming removed 4 bases from V and 3 bases from J; junction bases left unmatched: 6.

The V call is TRBV15, the J call TRBJ2-1, with D possibly TRBD2 on 5 matching bases. CDR3 length: 16 residues. V shed 0 bases and J shed 0 bases, with 9 bases lying between them. Germline V lookup: CDR1 LNHNV, CDR2 YYDKDF (reference sequence). CDR3 loop: CATSRDYTSSYNEQFF. The CDR3 DNA sequence: TGTGCCACCAGCAGAGACTATACTAGCTCCTACAATGAGCAGTTCTTC.

The rearrangement joins TRBV6-1 to TRBJ2-2; D might be TRBD1 (5 bases). Trimming left V 4 bases short and J 4 bases short, with 13 bases between. The CDR3 has 15 amino acids. Looked up from germline, CDR1 is MNHNS and CDR2 is SASEGT. The chain's CDR3 is CASSARQLSTGELFF. Written as DNA, the CDR3 is TGTGCCAGCAGTGCCCGACAGTTGTCCACCGGGGAGCTGTTTTTT.

This clone was observed a single time. The rearrangement links TRBV5-1 to TRBJ2-1; 10 bases map to TRBD2. Per germline, CDR1 SGHRS and CDR2 YFSETQ. V lost 3 bases to trimming and J lost 6 bases; unmatched junction nucleotides: 3. The CDR3 covers 14 residues. In DNA form, the CDR3 reads TGCGCCAGCAGCTCACTAGCGGGGAGCAATGAGCAGTTCTTC. Its protein product is CASSSLAGSNEQFF. Full variable domain (missing parts from reference TRBV5-1 and TRBJ2-1): KAGVTQTPRYLIKTRGQQVTLSCSPISGHRSVSWYQQTPGQGLQFLFEYFSETQRNKGNFPGRFSGRQFSNSRSEMNVSTLELGDSALYLCASSSLAGSNEQFFGPGTRLTVL.

The chain carries TRBV5-1 and TRBJ2-2; maybe TRBD1 (5 bases). This CDR3 has 16 residues. The germline V gene encodes CDR1 SGHRS and CDR2 YFSETQ. The ends were cut back, 4 bases at V and 2 bases at J, with 15 bases in the middle. The CDR3 DNA sequence: TGCGCCAGCAGCGCCAAGACAGTGAAAAACACCGGGGAGCTGTTTTTT. Its protein product is CASSAKTVKNTGELFF.

This clone was recorded only once. J is TRBJ2-5 and V is TRBV20-1; D ambiguous. The CDR3 has 11 amino acids. CDR1 is DFQATT and CDR2 is SNEGSKA in the germline V gene (reference sequence). Trimming pared 0 bases from V and 5 bases from J, leaving 4 bases between. The CDR3 region is CSAREGETQYF. The CDR3, as DNA: TGCAGTGCTAGAGAGGGCGAGACCCAGTACTTC.

This chain connects TRBV4-1 to TRBJ2-1, with 12 bases matching TRBD2. Germline values: CDR1 MGHRA, CDR2 YSYEKL. The length of the CDR3 is 15 residues. V shed 1 base and J 10 bases; nucleotides not matched to a gene: 5. In DNA form, the CDR3 reads TGCGCCAGCAGCCAAGTTTCTAGCGGGGGGGACGAGCAGTTCTTC. Translated: CASSQVSSGGDEQFF.

This chain connects TRBV21-1 to TRBJ1-2. TRBV21-1 is tagged as a pseudogene. The CDR3 has 14 amino acids. CDR3 protein: CASSKVRTGYGYTF. The CDR3 nucleotides are TGTGCCAGCAGCAAAGTCCGCACGGGTTATGGCTACACCTTC.

This clone was counted a few times. The V gene is TRBV29-1, the J gene TRBJ1-4; TRBD1 matches 9 bases. From germline, CDR1 is SQVTM and CDR2 ANQGSEA. J was trimmed by 7 bases and V by 7 bases; bases with no gene match: 7. The CDR3 extends over 13 amino acids. Here the CDR3 DNA reads TGCAGCGCCCGGACAGGGGACGGTGAAAAACTGTTTTTT. This sequence encodes CSARTGDGEKLFF.

This clone was detected only once. The chain recombines TRBV12-5 with TRBJ2-5; perhaps TRBD1 as D (6 bases). The germline gives CDR1 LGHNT, CDR2 FRNRAP. This CDR3 contains 14 residues. Trimming left V 6 bases short and J 2 bases short, with 13 bases between. The CDR3 sequence is CASGTGTNQETQYF. The CDR3, as DNA: TGTGCTAGTGGAACCGGGACAAATCAAGAGACCCAGTACTTC.

This clone was counted once. The V gene is TRBV19, the J gene TRBJ1-1; 8 nucleotides agree with TRBD1. The CDR3 has 14 amino acids. The germline V gene encodes CDR1 LNHDA and CDR2 SQIVND (reference sequence). V lost 3 bases to trimming and J lost 6 bases; unmatched junction nucleotides: 6. The chain's CDR3 is CASSIGRGRAEAFF. The CDR3 DNA reads as TGTGCCAGTAGTATCGGCAGGGGGCGGGCTGAAGCTTTCTTT.

This clone was seen a single time. This chain uses TRBV11-1 with TRBJ2-5, with D unclear. The CDR3 sequence is 12 residues long. The V end was cut by 6 bases, the J end by 4 bases, with 9 bases between. Per germline, CDR1 SGHAT and CDR2 FQDESV (reference sequence). For the CDR3, the DNA is TGTGCCAGCAGAGACGAGCGAGAGACCCAGTACTTC. Its protein is CASRDERETQYF.

This sequence joins TRBV7-3 and TRBJ2-2; the match to TRBD2 covers 11 bases. After removal of 5 bases from V and 5 bases from J, the junction contained 7 bases not matched to a gene. CDR3 length equals 16 residues. From germline, CDR1 is SGHTA and CDR2 FQGTGA. The CDR3 DNA follows: TGTGCCAGCAGCCGAATTGCTAGCGGGGGGACCGGGGAGCTGTTTTTT. Protein sequence: CASSRIASGGTGELFF.

As to this clone: Other DNA sequences in this specimen translate into the identical CDR3. The rearrangement uses TRBV9 and TRBJ1-3; D is unresolved. Trimming took 0 bases from V and 2 from J, leaving 6 bases between them. Germline CDR1 is SGDLS and CDR2 is YYNGEE. This CDR3 has 14 amino acids. CDR3: CASSVAGAGNTIYF. CDR3 coding DNA: TGTGCCAGCAGCGTAGCCGGGGCTGGAAACACCATATATTTT.

The J gene is TRBJ2-1, the V gene TRBV6-6; 7 nucleotides align to TRBD2. This CDR3 region has 16 residues. V shed 2 bases, J shed 2 bases, and the junction held 6 bases outside the gene matches. Germline V gene data show CDR1 as MNHNY and CDR2 as SVGAGI (reference sequence). The CDR3 DNA is TGTGCCAGCAGTTACAGCGGGACTACCGCCTACAATGAGCAGTTCTTC. It specifies CASSYSGTTAYNEQFF.

This clone is judged medium-sized. J is TRBJ2-2 and V is TRBV21-1; the D call in the table, TRBD1, was not verified against the DNA. TRBV21-1 counts as a pseudogene. This CDR3 contains 15 residues. CDR3 residues: CATLTVTTNTGELFF. In DNA form, the CDR3 reads TGTGCCACATTGACAGTTACTACGAACACCGGGGAGCTGTTTTTT.

The CDR3 loop reads CASTRTPGTGELFF. CDR3 nucleotide sequence: TGTGCCAGCACGAGGACTCCCGGGACCGGGGAGCTGTTTTTT. The rearrangement uses TRBV19 and TRBJ2-2; a weak D match, TRBD2 (5 bases). CDR3 length: 14 residues. Trimming shortened V by 9 bases and J by 5 bases, and 16 bases separated the two germline ends. Germline V CDR1 and CDR2: LNHDA, SQIVND (reference sequence).

The chain couples TRBV5-1 to TRBJ2-3; D might be TRBD1 (5 bases). Between the trimmed V and J ends, which lost 0 bases and 1 base, there was a span of 6 bases. The CDR3 runs 14 residues. CDR1 SGHRS and CDR2 YFSETQ come from the germline V gene. The CDR3 here is CASSLDRRTDTQYF. DNA of the CDR3: TGCGCCAGCAGCTTGGACAGGCGCACAGATACGCAGTATTTT.

The chain employs TRBV2 and TRBJ1-1; D is unresolved. This CDR3 spans 13 amino acids. Germline CDR1 and CDR2: SNHLY and FYNNEI. The V end was cut by 6 bases, the J end by 5 bases, with 13 bases between. CDR3 amino acids: CASRPRPGTEAFF. CDR3 DNA: TGTGCCAGCAGACCCCGGCCAGGTACTGAAGCTTTCTTT.

Details on this clone: Compared with germline, one end of the junction differs, possibly owing to a read error. V usage is TRBV12-5 and J usage is TRBJ2-1; 13 bases match TRBD2. CDR1 and CDR2 from the germline V gene are LGHNT and FRNRAP. This CDR3 region has 15 residues. The CDR3: CASGLVRTSGGELFF. The CDR3 nucleotides are TGTGCTAGTGGTTTGGTCCGGACTAGCGGGGGAGAGCTGTTCTTC.

The V and J genes are TRBV9 and TRBJ2-6; D gene unclear. Trimming removed 0 bases from V and 2 bases from J, with 9 bases in between. The CDR3 loop spans 16 amino acids. Germline CDR1 and CDR2: SGDLS and YYNGEE. The CDR3 region is CASSVELYPGANVLTF. The DNA for the CDR3 is TGTGCCAGCAGCGTAGAACTCTATCCTGGGGCCAACGTCCTGACTTTC.

The chain is built from TRBV6-4 and TRBJ1-1; TRBD1 agrees at 10 bases. The CDR3 spans 13 residues. The ends lost 8 bases at V and 1 base at J; junction bases unmatched: 1. Germline V gene lookup returns CDR1 MRHNA and CDR2 SNTAGT. CDR3 protein: CASRQGANTEAFF. The CDR3 nucleotides read TGTGCCAGCCGACAGGGGGCGAACACTGAAGCTTTCTTT.